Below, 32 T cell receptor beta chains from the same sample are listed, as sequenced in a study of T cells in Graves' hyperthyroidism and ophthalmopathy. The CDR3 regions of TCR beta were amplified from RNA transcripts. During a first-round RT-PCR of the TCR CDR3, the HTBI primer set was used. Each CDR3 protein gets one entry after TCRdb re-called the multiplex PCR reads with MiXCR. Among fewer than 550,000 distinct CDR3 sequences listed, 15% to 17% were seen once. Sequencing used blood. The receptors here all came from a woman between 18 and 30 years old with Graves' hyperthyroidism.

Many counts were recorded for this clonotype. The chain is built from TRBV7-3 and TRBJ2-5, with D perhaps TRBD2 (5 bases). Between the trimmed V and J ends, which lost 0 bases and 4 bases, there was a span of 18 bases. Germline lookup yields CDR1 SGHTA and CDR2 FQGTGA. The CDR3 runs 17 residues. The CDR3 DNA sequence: TGTGCCAGCAGCTTAACCGGTCCAGCGGTGGAAGGAGAGACCCAGTACTTC. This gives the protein CASSLTGPAVEGETQYF.

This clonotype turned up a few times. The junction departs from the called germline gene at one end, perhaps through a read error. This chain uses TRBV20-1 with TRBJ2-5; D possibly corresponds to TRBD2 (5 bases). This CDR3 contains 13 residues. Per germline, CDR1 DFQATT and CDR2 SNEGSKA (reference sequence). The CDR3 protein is CSARRGSLETRYF. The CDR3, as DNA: TGCAGTGCTAGACGAGGGAGTCTAGAGACCCGGTACTTC.

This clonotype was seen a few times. CDR3 protein: CSVQEGLAGGGEQFF. The CDR3 DNA follows: TGCAGTGTTCAGGAAGGACTAGCGGGAGGAGGTGAGCAGTTCTTC. The V and J genes are TRBV20-1 and TRBJ2-1, with 14 bases identical to TRBD2. In germline, CDR1 is DFQATT, CDR2 SNEGSKA (reference sequence). The CDR3 extends over 15 amino acids. The ends lost 7 bases at V and 9 bases at J; junction bases unmatched: 11.

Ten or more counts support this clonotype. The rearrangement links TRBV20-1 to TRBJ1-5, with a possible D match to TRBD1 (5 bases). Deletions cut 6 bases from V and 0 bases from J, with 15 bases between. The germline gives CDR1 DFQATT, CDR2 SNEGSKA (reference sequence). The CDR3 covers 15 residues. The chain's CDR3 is CSATLGADSNQPQHF. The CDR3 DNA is TGCAGTGCCACGCTTGGGGCGGATAGCAATCAGCCCCAGCATTTT.

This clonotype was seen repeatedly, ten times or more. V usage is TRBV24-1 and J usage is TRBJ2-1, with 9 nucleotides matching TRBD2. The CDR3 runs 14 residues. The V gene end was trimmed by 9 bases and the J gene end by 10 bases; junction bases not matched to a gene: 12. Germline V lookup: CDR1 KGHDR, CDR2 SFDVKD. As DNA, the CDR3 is TGTGCCACCTCCTCGCGGGAGGGCCGGAACGAGCAGTTCTTC. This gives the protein CATSSREGRNEQFF.

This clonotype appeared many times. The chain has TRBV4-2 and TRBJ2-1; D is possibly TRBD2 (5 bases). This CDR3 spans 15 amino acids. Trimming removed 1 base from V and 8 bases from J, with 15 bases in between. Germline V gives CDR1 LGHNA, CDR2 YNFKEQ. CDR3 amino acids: CASSQGPTGLDEQFF. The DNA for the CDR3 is TGTGCCAGCAGCCAAGGACCAACGGGGTTGGATGAGCAGTTCTTC.

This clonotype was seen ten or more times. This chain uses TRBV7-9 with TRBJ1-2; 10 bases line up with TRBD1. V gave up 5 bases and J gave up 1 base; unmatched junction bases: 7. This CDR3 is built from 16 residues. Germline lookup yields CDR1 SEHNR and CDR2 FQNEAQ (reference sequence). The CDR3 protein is CASSQRQGAVNYGYTF. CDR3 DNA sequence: TGTGCCAGCAGCCAGAGACAGGGGGCAGTTAACTATGGCTACACCTTC.

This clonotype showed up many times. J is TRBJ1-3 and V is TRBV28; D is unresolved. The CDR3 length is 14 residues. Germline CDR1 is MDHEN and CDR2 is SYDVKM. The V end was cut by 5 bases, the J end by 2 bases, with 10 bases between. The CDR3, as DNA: TGTGCCAGCAGTCGGACCCCCCCTGGAAACACCATATATTTT. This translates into CASSRTPPGNTIYF.

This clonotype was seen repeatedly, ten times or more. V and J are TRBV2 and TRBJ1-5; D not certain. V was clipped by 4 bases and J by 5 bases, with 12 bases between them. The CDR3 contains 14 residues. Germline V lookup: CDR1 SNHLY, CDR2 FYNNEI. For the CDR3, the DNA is TGTGCCAGCAGTGTTGTGACGAGGGATCAGCCCCAGCATTTT. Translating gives CASSVVTRDQPQHF.

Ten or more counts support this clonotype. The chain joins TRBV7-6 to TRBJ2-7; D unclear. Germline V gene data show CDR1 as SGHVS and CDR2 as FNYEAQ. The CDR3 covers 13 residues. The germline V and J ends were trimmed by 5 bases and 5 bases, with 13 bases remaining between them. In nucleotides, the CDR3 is TGTGCCAGCAGCCAAGGTTACTACAACGAGCAGTACTTC. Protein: CASSQGYYNEQYF. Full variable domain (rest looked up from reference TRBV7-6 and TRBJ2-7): GAGVSQSPRYKVTKRGQDVALRCDPISGHVSLYWYRQALGQGPEFLTYFNYEAQQDKSGLPNDRFSAERPEGSISTLTIQRTEQRDSAMYRCASSQGYYNEQYFGPGTRLTVT.

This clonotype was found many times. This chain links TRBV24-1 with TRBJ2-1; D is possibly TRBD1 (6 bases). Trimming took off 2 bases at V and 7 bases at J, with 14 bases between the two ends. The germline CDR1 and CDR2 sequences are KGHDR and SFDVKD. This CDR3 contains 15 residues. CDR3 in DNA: TGTGCCACCAGTGATTCAGAACAGGGTTTAAATGAGCAGTTCTTC. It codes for CATSDSEQGLNEQFF.

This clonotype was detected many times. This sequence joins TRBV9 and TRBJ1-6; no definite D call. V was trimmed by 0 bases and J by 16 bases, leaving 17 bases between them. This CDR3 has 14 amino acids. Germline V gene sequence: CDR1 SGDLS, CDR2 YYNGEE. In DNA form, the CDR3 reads TGTGCCAGCAGCGTAGCGGGATCAGGTGGCCCTCTCCACTTT. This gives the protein CASSVAGSGGPLHF.

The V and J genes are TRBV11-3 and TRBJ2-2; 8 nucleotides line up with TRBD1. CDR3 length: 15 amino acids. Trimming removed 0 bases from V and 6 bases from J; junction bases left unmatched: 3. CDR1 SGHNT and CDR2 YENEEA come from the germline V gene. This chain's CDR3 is CASSLDGTGSGELFF. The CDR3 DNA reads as TGTGCCAGCAGCTTAGATGGGACAGGTTCCGGGGAGCTGTTTTTT.

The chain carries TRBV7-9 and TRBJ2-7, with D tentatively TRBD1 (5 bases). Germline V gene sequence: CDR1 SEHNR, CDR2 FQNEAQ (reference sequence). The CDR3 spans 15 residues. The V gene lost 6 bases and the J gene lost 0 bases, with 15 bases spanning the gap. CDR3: CASRITRTRSYEQYF. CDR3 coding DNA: TGTGCCAGCAGAATCACCCGGACACGCTCCTACGAGCAGTACTTC.

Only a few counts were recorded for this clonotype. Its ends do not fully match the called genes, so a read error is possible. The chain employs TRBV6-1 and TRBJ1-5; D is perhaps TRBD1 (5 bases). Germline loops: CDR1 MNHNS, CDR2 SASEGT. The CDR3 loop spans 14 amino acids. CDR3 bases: TGTGCCGGCAGTGAAGCGAAGGCAGGGCAGCCCCAGCATTTT. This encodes CAGSEAKAGQPQHF.

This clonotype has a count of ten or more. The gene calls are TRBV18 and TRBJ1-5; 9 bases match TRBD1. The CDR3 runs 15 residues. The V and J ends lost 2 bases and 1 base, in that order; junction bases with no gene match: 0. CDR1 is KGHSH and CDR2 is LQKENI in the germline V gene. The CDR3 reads CASSPGQGSNQPQHF. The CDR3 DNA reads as TGTGCCAGCTCACCAGGACAGGGGAGCAATCAGCCCCAGCATTTT.

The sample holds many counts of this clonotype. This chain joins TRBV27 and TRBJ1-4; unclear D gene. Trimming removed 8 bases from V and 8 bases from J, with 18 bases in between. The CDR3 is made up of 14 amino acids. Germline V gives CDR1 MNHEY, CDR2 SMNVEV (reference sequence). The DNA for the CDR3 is TGTGCCAGCGCTATAGGTGGAAGGTACGAAAAACTGTTTTTT. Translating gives CASAIGGRYEKLFF.

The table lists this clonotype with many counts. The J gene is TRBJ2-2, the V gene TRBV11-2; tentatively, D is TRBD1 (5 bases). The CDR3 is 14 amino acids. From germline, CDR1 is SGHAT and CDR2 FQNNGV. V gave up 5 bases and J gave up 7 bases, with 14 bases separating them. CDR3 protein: CASSRTTQGGELFF. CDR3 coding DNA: TGTGCCAGCAGCCGCACCACTCAGGGCGGGGAGCTGTTTTTT.

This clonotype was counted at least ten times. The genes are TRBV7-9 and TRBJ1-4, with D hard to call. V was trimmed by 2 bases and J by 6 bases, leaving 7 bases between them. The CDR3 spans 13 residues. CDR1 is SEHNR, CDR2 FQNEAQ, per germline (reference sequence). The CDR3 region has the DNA TGTGCCAGCAGCTTAATGGCGGATGAAAAACTGTTTTTT. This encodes CASSLMADEKLFF.

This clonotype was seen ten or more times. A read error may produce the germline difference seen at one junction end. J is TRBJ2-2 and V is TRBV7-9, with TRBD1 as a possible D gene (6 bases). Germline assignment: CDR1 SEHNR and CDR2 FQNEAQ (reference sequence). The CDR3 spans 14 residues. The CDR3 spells CASSLRTDTVELFF. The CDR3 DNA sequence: TGTGCCAGCAGCTTGAGGACAGACACCGTGGAGCTGTTTTTT.

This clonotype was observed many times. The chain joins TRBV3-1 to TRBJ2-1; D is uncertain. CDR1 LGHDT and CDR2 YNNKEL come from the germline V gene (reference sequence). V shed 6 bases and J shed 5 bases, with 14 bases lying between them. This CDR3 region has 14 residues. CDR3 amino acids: CASSDLAVNNEQFF. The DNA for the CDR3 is TGTGCCAGCAGTGACTTGGCGGTTAACAATGAGCAGTTCTTC.

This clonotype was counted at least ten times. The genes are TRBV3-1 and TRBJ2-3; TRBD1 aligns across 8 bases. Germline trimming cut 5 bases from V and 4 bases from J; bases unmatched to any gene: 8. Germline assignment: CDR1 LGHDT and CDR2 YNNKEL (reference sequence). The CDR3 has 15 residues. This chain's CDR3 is CASSVDRDGPDTQYF. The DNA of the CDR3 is TGTGCCAGCAGCGTGGACAGGGATGGACCAGATACGCAGTATTTT.

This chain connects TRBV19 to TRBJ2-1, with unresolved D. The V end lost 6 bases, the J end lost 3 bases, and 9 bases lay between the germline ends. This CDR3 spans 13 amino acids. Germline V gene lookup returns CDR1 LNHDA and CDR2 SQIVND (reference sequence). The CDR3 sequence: CASSPQIYNEQFF. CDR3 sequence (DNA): TGTGCCAGTAGCCCCCAGATCTACAATGAGCAGTTCTTC. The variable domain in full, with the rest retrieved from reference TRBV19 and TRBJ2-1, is DGGITQSPKYLFRKEGQNVTLSCEQNLNHDAMYWYRQDPGQGLRLIYYSQIVNDFQKGDIAEGYSVSREKKESFPLTVTSAQKNPTAFYLCASSPQIYNEQFFGPGTRLTVL.

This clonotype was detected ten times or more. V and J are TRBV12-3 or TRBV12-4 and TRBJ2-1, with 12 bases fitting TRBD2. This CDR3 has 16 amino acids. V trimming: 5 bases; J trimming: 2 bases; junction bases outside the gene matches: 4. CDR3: CASSAPSGGAYNEQFF. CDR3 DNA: TGTGCCAGCAGTGCTCCTAGCGGGGGGGCCTACAATGAGCAGTTCTTC.

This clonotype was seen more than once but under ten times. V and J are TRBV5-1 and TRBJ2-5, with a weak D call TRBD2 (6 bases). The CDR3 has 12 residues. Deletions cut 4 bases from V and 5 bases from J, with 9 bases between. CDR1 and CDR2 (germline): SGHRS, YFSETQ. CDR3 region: CASSPGVETQYF. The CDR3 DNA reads TGCGCCAGCAGCCCGGGGGTGGAGACCCAGTACTTC.

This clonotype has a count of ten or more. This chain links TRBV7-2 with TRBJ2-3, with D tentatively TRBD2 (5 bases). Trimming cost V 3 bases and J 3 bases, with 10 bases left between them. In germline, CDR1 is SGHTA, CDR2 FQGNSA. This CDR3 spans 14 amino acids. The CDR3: CASSFSVRTDTQYF. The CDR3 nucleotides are TGTGCCAGCAGCTTTAGCGTACGAACAGATACGCAGTATTTT.

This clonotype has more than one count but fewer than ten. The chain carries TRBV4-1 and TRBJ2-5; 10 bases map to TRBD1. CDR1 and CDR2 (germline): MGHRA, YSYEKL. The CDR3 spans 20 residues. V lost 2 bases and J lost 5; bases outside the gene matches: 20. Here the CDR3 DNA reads TGCGCCAGCAGCCAATTGGTTGAGTGGGACAGGGGTAATGTTGGGGAGACCCAGTACTTC. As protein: CASSQLVEWDRGNVGETQYF.

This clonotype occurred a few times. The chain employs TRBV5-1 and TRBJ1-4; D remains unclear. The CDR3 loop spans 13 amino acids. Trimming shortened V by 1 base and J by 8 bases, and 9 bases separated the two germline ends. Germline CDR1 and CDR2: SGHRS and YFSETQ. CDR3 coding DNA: TGCGCCAGCAGCTTGCCCAGCTCCGAAAAACTGTTTTTT. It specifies CASSLPSSEKLFF.

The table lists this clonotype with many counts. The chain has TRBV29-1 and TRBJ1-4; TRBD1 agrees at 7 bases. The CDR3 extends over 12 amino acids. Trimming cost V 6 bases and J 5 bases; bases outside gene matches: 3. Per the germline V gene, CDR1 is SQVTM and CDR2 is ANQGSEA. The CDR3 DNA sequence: TGCAGCGTCCGAGGGGGCAATGAAAAACTGTTTTTT. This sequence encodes CSVRGGNEKLFF.

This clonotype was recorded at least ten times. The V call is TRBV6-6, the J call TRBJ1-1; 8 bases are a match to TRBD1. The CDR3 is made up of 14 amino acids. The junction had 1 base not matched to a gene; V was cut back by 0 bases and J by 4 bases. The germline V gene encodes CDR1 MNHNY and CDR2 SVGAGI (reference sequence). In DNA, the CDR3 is TGTGCCAGCAGTTACTCCCAGGGGGCCACTGAAGCTTTCTTT. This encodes CASSYSQGATEAFF.

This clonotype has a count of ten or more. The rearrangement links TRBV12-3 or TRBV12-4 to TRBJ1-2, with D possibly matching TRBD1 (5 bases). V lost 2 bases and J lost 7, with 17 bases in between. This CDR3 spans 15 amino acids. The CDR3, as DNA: TGTGCCAGCAGTTTATTTGGGGGGTCCCCGGCTGGCTACACCTTC. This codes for CASSLFGGSPAGYTF.

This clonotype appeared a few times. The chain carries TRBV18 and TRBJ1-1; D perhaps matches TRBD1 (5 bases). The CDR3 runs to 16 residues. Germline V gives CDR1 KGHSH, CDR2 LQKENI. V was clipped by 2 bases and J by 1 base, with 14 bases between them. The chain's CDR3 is CASSPSEGIGNTEAFF. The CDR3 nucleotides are TGTGCCAGCTCACCATCCGAGGGGATCGGGAACACTGAAGCTTTCTTT.